These 21 T cell receptor beta chains were all obtained from the same sample, sequenced in a study of blood T cell repertoires in COVID-19. Only in-frame clones appear in the TCRdb table, and some are missing; sequencing was by immunoSEQ multiplex PCR. This table has some 96,000 clones, 70% to 90% appearing once. Sequencing was carried out using peripheral blood. Source of these receptors: a human donor in a cohort sampled during active COVID-19.

The rearrangement joins TRBV4-3 to TRBJ1-4, with no clear D. This CDR3 contains 14 residues. Trimming took off 5 bases at V and 5 bases at J, with 12 bases between the two ends. Looked up from germline, CDR1 is LGHNA and CDR2 is YSLEER. The CDR3 loop is CASSFTYSNEKLFF. The CDR3 region has the DNA TGCGCCAGCAGCTTCACATATTCAAATGAAAAACTGTTTTTT.

The V call is TRBV11-1, the J call TRBJ2-1; a weak D match, TRBD2 (5 bases). CDR3 length: 15 residues. Between the trimmed V and J ends, which lost 0 bases and 2 bases, there was a span of 8 bases. The germline V gene has CDR1 SGHAT and CDR2 FQDESV (reference sequence). CDR3 sequence reads: CASSLASGTYNEQFF. The CDR3 DNA is TGTGCCAGCAGCTTAGCGAGCGGAACCTACAATGAGCAGTTCTTC.

This clone was observed once. The chain uses TRBV19 and TRBJ2-2; 9 bases align to TRBD1. The CDR3 is 16 amino acids. J gave up 5 bases and V 4 bases, and 8 bases lay outside the gene matches. Germline CDR1 LNHDA, CDR2 SQIVND (reference sequence). The CDR3 sequence: CASSTGQGRGTGELFF. CDR3 nucleotides: TGTGCCAGTAGTACCGGACAGGGGCGAGGAACCGGGGAGCTGTTTTTT.

The sample holds one count of this clone. The genes are TRBV28 and TRBJ2-3; the D is unclear. The CDR3 has 15 amino acids. The germline gives CDR1 MDHEN, CDR2 SYDVKM. V lost 4 bases and J 2 bases, leaving 13 bases between the germline ends. DNA of the CDR3: TGTGCCAGCAGTTCCCAGAAGGAGTCCACAGATACGCAGTATTTT. Translated: CASSSQKESTDTQYF.

This clone was observed a few times. The chain couples TRBV4-2 to TRBJ1-4; 7 bases agree with TRBD1. Trimming removed 0 bases from V and 8 bases from J; junction bases left unmatched: 9. Looked up from germline, CDR1 is LGHNA and CDR2 is YNFKEQ. The CDR3 length is 16 residues. The CDR3 DNA is TGTGCCAGCAGCCAAGACTATTACAGGGGAGGCGAAAAACTGTTTTTT. Protein sequence: CASSQDYYRGGEKLFF.

For the CDR3, the DNA is TGTGCCAGCAGCACCTCAGGACTGGCCTACGAGCAGTACTTC. It is translated as CASSTSGLAYEQYF. The chain couples TRBV9 to TRBJ2-7, with D maybe TRBD2 (5 bases). CDR1 SGDLS and CDR2 YYNGEE come from the germline V gene. The CDR3 spans 14 residues. V was shortened by 4 bases and J by 2 bases, with 13 bases between the two germline ends. The whole variable domain, filled in from reference TRBV9 and TRBJ2-7, reads DSGVTQTPKHLITATGQRVTLRCSPRSGDLSVYWYQQSLDQGLQFLIQYYNGEERAKGNILERFSAQQFPDLHSELNLSSLELGDSALYFCASSTSGLAYEQYFGPGTRLTVT.

The chain uses TRBV3-1 (or the pseudogene TRBV3-2) and TRBJ2-1, with 9 positions matching TRBD2. The CDR3 is 18 residues long. With 0 bases clipped from V and 4 bases from J, the junction kept 10 bases outside the gene matches. Germline values: CDR1 LGHDT, CDR2 YNNKEL (reference sequence). This CDR3 reads CASSQDLRLAGFYNEQFF. The CDR3 region has the DNA TGTGCCAGCAGCCAAGATTTACGGCTAGCGGGGTTTTACAATGAGCAGTTCTTC.

In this sample, this clone turned up once. The chain recombines TRBV5-4 with TRBJ2-7; maybe TRBD1 (5 bases). V was pared by 10 bases and J by 3 bases, with 20 bases between. Germline lookup yields CDR1 SGHNT and CDR2 YYREEE (reference sequence). The CDR3 totals 14 residues. The chain's CDR3 is CADQWGFGHYEQYF. The DNA for the CDR3 is TGTGCCGACCAATGGGGCTTCGGGCACTACGAGCAGTACTTC.

The chain links TRBV7-9 to TRBJ2-7, with 7 bases aligning to TRBD1. After removal of 4 bases from V and 3 bases from J, the junction contained 12 bases not matched to a gene. The CDR3 covers 16 residues. Germline loops: CDR1 SEHNR, CDR2 FQNEAQ (reference sequence). In DNA form, the CDR3 reads TGTGCCAGCAGCTCCGCCAACACAGGGGTAGGCTACGAGCAGTACTTC. This gives the protein CASSSANTGVGYEQYF. The entire variable domain, with the rest obtained from reference TRBV7-9 and TRBJ2-7, is as follows: DTGVSQNPRHKITKRGQNVTFRCDPISEHNRLYWYRQTLGQGPEFLTYFQNEAQLEKSRLLSDRFSAERPKGSFSTLEIQRTEQGDSAMYLCASSSANTGVGYEQYFGPGTRLTVT.

This clone was detected many times. The chain uses TRBV2 and TRBJ1-5; TRBD1 agrees at 8 bases. The ends lost 0 bases at V and 7 bases at J; junction bases unmatched: 5. Germline V gene data show CDR1 as SNHLY and CDR2 as FYNNEI. The CDR3 loop spans 15 amino acids. The CDR3 protein is CASSEAAGGRQPQHF. CDR3 nucleotide sequence: TGTGCCAGCAGTGAAGCGGCAGGGGGCAGGCAGCCCCAGCATTTT.

This clone was recorded a few times. The J gene is TRBJ1-5, the V gene TRBV28; 8 bases are shared with TRBD1. Germline values: CDR1 MDHEN, CDR2 SYDVKM. The V gene end was trimmed by 6 bases and the J gene end by 5 bases; junction bases not matched to a gene: 6. This CDR3 is 14 amino acids long. The CDR3 loop is CASRVTGGYQPQHF. Here the CDR3 DNA reads TGTGCCAGCAGAGTAACAGGGGGATATCAGCCCCAGCATTTT. Based on the CDR3 plus reference TRBV28 and TRBJ1-5, the full variable domain is DVKVTQSSRYLVKRTGEKVFLECVQDMDHENMFWYRQDPGLGLRLIYFSYDVKMKEKGDIPEGYSVSREKKERFSLILESASTNQTSMYLCASRVTGGYQPQHFGDGTRLSIL.

This rearrangement joins TRBV5-1 to TRBJ2-1, with D possibly being TRBD2 (5 bases). The germline gives CDR1 SGHRS, CDR2 YFSETQ. The CDR3 length is 15 residues. V was shortened by 7 bases and J by 3 bases, with 17 bases between the two germline ends. CDR3: CASGSTGSDYNEQFF. CDR3 DNA sequence: TGCGCCAGCGGCAGTACGGGTAGCGACTACAATGAGCAGTTCTTC. Filled out from reference TRBV5-1 and TRBJ2-1, the complete variable domain reads KAGVTQTPRYLIKTRGQQVTLSCSPISGHRSVSWYQQTPGQGLQFLFEYFSETQRNKGNFPGRFSGRQFSNSRSEMNVSTLELGDSALYLCASGSTGSDYNEQFFGPGTRLTVL.

The chain uses TRBV28 and TRBJ1-6; 12 bases map to TRBD1. The V and J ends lost 3 bases and 6 bases, in that order; junction bases with no gene match: 6. Germline-derived CDR1 and CDR2 are MDHEN and SYDVKM. This CDR3 contains 17 residues. This chain's CDR3 is CASSLPGTGGLNSPLHF. As DNA, the CDR3 is TGTGCCAGCAGTTTGCCCGGGACAGGGGGCCTTAATTCACCCCTCCACTTT.

This sequence joins TRBV9 and TRBJ2-7; TRBD2 is a possible D gene (6 bases). CDR3 length: 14 residues. CDR1 is SGDLS, CDR2 YYNGEE, per germline. V lost 0 bases and J 4 bases, leaving 11 bases between the germline ends. The CDR3 coding sequence is TGTGCCAGCAGCGTAGGCGTGGGGGGTTACGAGCAGTACTTC. Translation gives CASSVGVGGYEQYF.

V is TRBV19 and J is TRBJ1-2; tentatively, D is TRBD1 (5 bases). This CDR3 contains 16 residues. In germline, CDR1 is LNHDA, CDR2 SQIVND (reference sequence). V lost 0 bases, J lost 4 bases, and 15 bases lay in between. This CDR3 is CASSIDQTEVGYGYTF. The CDR3 DNA follows: TGTGCCAGTAGTATAGATCAGACAGAAGTTGGCTATGGCTACACCTTC.

J is TRBJ2-1 and V is TRBV7-3; weak D call: TRBD2 (5 bases). The CDR3 has 15 residues. The germline gives CDR1 SGHTA, CDR2 FQGTGA. Trimming removed 2 bases from V and 9 bases from J, with 17 bases in between. CDR3 nucleotide sequence: TGTGCCAGCAGCTTATCGGGGTCTAGCTGGAGTGAGCAGTTCTTC. As protein: CASSLSGSSWSEQFF.

The chain joins TRBV7-3 to TRBJ2-3; 14 bases are a match to TRBD2. Germline CDR1 SGHTA, CDR2 FQGTGA. V was clipped by 4 bases and J by 3 bases; unmatched bases: 3. This CDR3 has 16 residues. CDR3 nucleotide sequence: TGTGCCAGCAGCTCCCGACTAGCGGGAGGGACAGATACGCAGTATTTT. Amino acids: CASSSRLAGGTDTQYF.

This clone was observed a single time. This sequence joins TRBV7-6 and TRBJ2-2; 7 bases match TRBD1. The CDR3 spans 15 residues. V lost 5 bases, J lost 3 bases, and 6 bases stayed unmatched. The germline V gene has CDR1 SGHVS and CDR2 FNYEAQ. The CDR3 region is CASSAVRGHTGELFF. DNA for the CDR3: TGTGCCAGCAGCGCCGTGAGGGGGCACACCGGGGAGCTGTTTTTT.

The chain recombines TRBV7-9 with TRBJ2-2; 7 bases are a match to TRBD2. The V segment lost 3 bases and the J segment 2 bases; nucleotides outside the gene matches: 12. Germline V gene data show CDR1 as SEHNR and CDR2 as FQNEAQ (reference sequence). CDR3 length: 18 residues. This CDR3 reads CASSFLAGDLLNTGELFF. The CDR3 DNA follows: TGTGCCAGCAGCTTCCTCGCGGGGGACCTTTTAAACACCGGGGAGCTGTTTTTT.

The chain carries TRBV24-1 and TRBJ2-5; 7 nucleotides match TRBD2. The V gene end was trimmed by 3 bases and the J gene end by 4 bases; junction bases not matched to a gene: 7. The CDR3 has 15 residues. CDR1 and CDR2 from the germline V gene are KGHDR and SFDVKD. For the CDR3, the DNA is TGTGCCACCAGTGATCCTCAGGGAGGGCGAGAGACCCAGTACTTC. As protein: CATSDPQGGRETQYF.

This clone is a singleton in its sample. This sequence may be a read error, since a much larger clone differs from it by one base. This CDR3 is also generated by other DNA sequences in the sample. The genes are TRBV5-8 and TRBJ1-5; maybe TRBD1 (6 bases). The CDR3 consists of 15 residues. The V end was cut by 4 bases, the J end by 0 bases, with 11 bases between. Germline V gives CDR1 SGHTS, CDR2 YDEGEE. Written as DNA, the CDR3 is TGTGCCAGCAGCATCCAGGGGTTTAGCAATCAGCCCCAGCATTTT. Translating gives CASSIQGFSNQPQHF.